Listed here are 17 T cell receptor beta chains from one sample, sequenced in a study of blood T cell repertoires in COVID-19. Data came from immunoSEQ multiplex PCR; TCRdb stores just in-frame clones and leaves some out. The sample lists under 300,000 clones, 80% to 90% occurring once. The source material was PBMCs or T cells enriched from blood (not recorded which). The receptor source for this set is a woman aged 40 to 50 who had been exposed to COVID-19.

V gene TRBV11-2 combines with J gene TRBJ2-4; D is ambiguous. From germline, CDR1 is SGHAT and CDR2 FQNNGV. Trimming removed 1 base from V and 6 bases from J, with 7 bases in between. The CDR3 has 13 amino acids. As DNA, the CDR3 is TGTGCCAGCAGCTTAGGTGTAGCAAACATTCAGTACTTC. Translated: CASSLGVANIQYF.

V gene TRBV12-5 combines with J gene TRBJ2-3; D perhaps matches TRBD2 (9 bases). Trimming cost V 6 bases and J 5 bases, with 24 bases left between them. The CDR3 has 17 residues. CDR1 and CDR2 from the germline V gene are LGHNT and FRNRAP. CDR3 sequence (DNA): TGTGCTAGTGGCCCCGGGACAGGCTCACTAGCGGGAGATACGCAGTATTTT. Translating it yields CASGPGTGSLAGDTQYF.

Comments on this clone: At one end, the junction sequence differs from germline, possibly due to a read error. V is TRBV19 and J is TRBJ1-3; 7 bases are a match to TRBD1. The CDR3 has 14 amino acids. CDR1 and CDR2 (germline): LNHDA, SQIVND (reference sequence). The CDR3 spells CASGIGDSGNTIYF. The DNA for the CDR3 is TGTGCCAGTGGTATAGGGGACAGTGGAAACACCATATATTTT.

V is TRBV7-9 and J is TRBJ1-5; D is ambiguous. V lost 0 bases and J 3 bases, leaving 12 bases between the germline ends. In germline, CDR1 is SEHNR, CDR2 FQNEAQ (reference sequence). The CDR3 consists of 16 residues. The CDR3 nucleotides read TGTGCCAGCAGCTTAGCGGGCGGGAACGCCAATCAGCCCCAGCATTTT. This translates into CASSLAGGNANQPQHF.

About this clone: At one end, the junction sequence differs from germline, possibly due to a read error. This chain connects TRBV5-1 to TRBJ1-1; 7 positions match TRBD1. The germline V gene encodes CDR1 SGHRS and CDR2 YFSETQ. There are 14 residues in the CDR3. This CDR3 reads CASSPTGMNTEAFF. CDR3 nucleotide sequence: TGTGCCAGCAGCCCGACAGGGATGAACACTGAAGCTTTCTTT.

V and J are TRBV7-8 and TRBJ2-7; 8 positions match TRBD1. Germline values: CDR1 SGHVS, CDR2 FQNEAQ. Germline trimming cut 0 bases from V and 3 bases from J; bases unmatched to any gene: 4. This CDR3 is 15 amino acids long. For the CDR3, the DNA is TGTGCCAGCAGCTTAGCTGGGACAGGCCGCTACGAGCAGTACGTC. Amino acid sequence: CASSLAGTGRYEQYV.

The CDR3: CASSWTGAYTEAFF. CDR3 nucleotide sequence: TGTGCCAGCAGTTGGACAGGGGCTTACACTGAAGCTTTCTTT. The V gene is TRBV28, the J gene TRBJ1-1, with 9 bases matching TRBD1. V shed 4 bases and J 3 bases; nucleotides not matched to a gene: 3. The CDR3 is made up of 14 amino acids. Germline V lookup: CDR1 MDHEN, CDR2 SYDVKM.

For this clone: Compared with germline, one end of the junction differs, possibly owing to a read error. V is TRBV5-1 and J is TRBJ1-1, with D perhaps TRBD1 (5 bases). The CDR3 totals 15 residues. From germline, CDR1 is SGHRS and CDR2 YFSETQ. The CDR3 spells CASSPPHSGKTEAFF. CDR3 bases: TGTGCCAGCAGCCCCCCTCATTCAGGGAAGACTGAAGCTTTCTTT.

This chain joins TRBV7-2 and TRBJ2-3; a weak D match, TRBD1 (8 bases). CDR1 and CDR2 (germline): SGHTA, FQGNSA. The CDR3 contains 13 residues. Trimming stripped 10 bases from V and 3 bases from J, with 14 bases between. CDR3 DNA: TGTGCCATACAGGGGGGGAGGACAGATACGCAGTATTTT. Translating gives CAIQGGRTDTQYF.

The count of this clone is one. This chain connects TRBV7-9 to TRBJ2-5; possible D gene TRBD2, 5 bases. V lost 3 bases and J 11 bases, leaving 10 bases between the germline ends. The CDR3 length is 11 residues. Germline V lookup: CDR1 SEHNR, CDR2 FQNEAQ (reference sequence). As DNA, the CDR3 is TGTGCCAGCAGCTTGATAGCGCAGCAGTACTTC. Amino acid sequence: CASSLIAQQYF.

The chain employs TRBV6-5 and TRBJ1-2; 7 bases align to TRBD1. V gave up 2 bases and J gave up 4 bases; unmatched junction bases: 10. The germline CDR1 and CDR2 sequences are MNHEY and SVGAGI. The CDR3 consists of 16 residues. CDR3 sequence (DNA): TGTGCCAGCAGTTACGACCTAGCAGGGGGTTCCTATGGCTACACCTTC. It yields the protein CASSYDLAGGSYGYTF.

The CDR3 reads CASSDPVTGYKLFF. The DNA of the CDR3 is TGTGCCAGCAGTGACCCAGTGACAGGGTACAAACTGTTTTTT. The chain employs TRBV6-1 and TRBJ1-4, with 7 positions matching TRBD1. The CDR3 has 14 amino acids. Germline V gene lookup returns CDR1 MNHNS and CDR2 SASEGT. The V and J ends lost 3 bases and 11 bases, in that order; junction bases with no gene match: 9.

A word on this clone: In the same sample, other DNA sequences code for this CDR3. The rearrangement links TRBV19 to TRBJ1-1; tentatively, D is TRBD1 (6 bases). The germline V and J ends were trimmed by 5 bases and 2 bases, with 12 bases remaining between them. Looked up from germline, CDR1 is LNHDA and CDR2 is SQIVND (reference sequence). This CDR3 spans 14 amino acids. CDR3 in DNA: TGTGCCAGTAGTTCCAGAGGGGGAAACACTGAAGCTTTCTTT. Protein: CASSSRGGNTEAFF.

The CDR3 reads CASSVPGEWGGDYGYTF. DNA for the CDR3: TGTGCCAGCAGTGTGCCGGGGGAGTGGGGGGGCGACTATGGCTACACCTTC. The V gene is TRBV2, the J gene TRBJ1-2; D might be TRBD1 (6 bases). Germline lookup yields CDR1 SNHLY and CDR2 FYNNEI. The CDR3 consists of 17 residues. V lost 4 bases and J lost 3, with 21 bases in between.

This clone is a singleton in its sample. The V and J genes are TRBV9 and TRBJ2-7; D may be TRBD1 (5 bases). The ends were cut back, 3 bases at V and 2 bases at J, with 18 bases in the middle. The CDR3 length is 16 residues. Germline V lookup: CDR1 SGDLS, CDR2 YYNGEE. In DNA form, the CDR3 reads TGTGCCAGCAGCGCGAAGGCAGGGTTAGGGGCCTACGAGCAGTACTTC. Translated, it gives CASSAKAGLGAYEQYF.

The genes are TRBV11-1 and TRBJ2-2; D perhaps matches TRBD1 (5 bases). Trimming shortened V by 8 bases and J by 1 base, and 11 bases separated the two germline ends. The length of the CDR3 is 14 residues. Germline V gene data show CDR1 as SGHAT and CDR2 as FQDESV (reference sequence). This CDR3 reads CASLGRKNTGELFF. Written as DNA, the CDR3 is TGTGCCAGCCTGGGGCGGAAGAACACCGGGGAGCTGTTTTTT. The full variable domain, completed using reference TRBV11-1 and TRBJ2-2, is EAEVAQSPRYKITEKSQAVAFWCDPISGHATLYWYRQILGQGPELLVQFQDESVVDDSQLPKDRFSAERLKGVDSTLKIQPAELGDSAMYLCASLGRKNTGELFFGEGSRLTVL.

This chain uses TRBV27 with TRBJ1-1; 8 positions agree with TRBD1. The CDR3 has 14 residues. Unmatched junction bases numbered 10, after V lost 5 bases and J lost 8 bases. From germline, CDR1 is MNHEY and CDR2 SMNVEV (reference sequence). CDR3 coding DNA: TGTGCCAGCAGTCCCTTCCAGGACAGGGAGGAAGCTTTCTTT. Encoded protein: CASSPFQDREEAFF.